This entry concerns a single T cell receptor (beta chain). These data come from a study of blood T cell repertoires in COVID-19. On the study more broadly: The samples span acute and convalescent COVID-19 from the United States, Italy and Spain. PBMCs, B-cell-depleted T cells, or T cells were the source of the cDNA or gDNA that made up the material.

Seattle's cohort entered during active infection and was followed longitudinally. Original analysis: The authors estimated nucleated cell counts from reference gene primer amplification. Only in-frame clones appear in the TCRdb table, and some are missing; sequencing was by immunoSEQ multiplex PCR. V and J calls and clone size are as listed in that table; D and trimming were resolved from the DNA. Among around 150,000 clones listed, just over 90% were seen once. This clonotype was sampled from a woman aged 55-69 years with COVID-19, enrolled during active disease. The material sequenced was peripheral blood.

This CDR3 is CASSSAGDTEAFF. In DNA form, the CDR3 reads TGTGCCAGCTCATCCGCCGGGGACACTGAAGCTTTCTTT. The genes are TRBV18 and TRBJ1-1, with D unresolved. The CDR3 extends over 13 amino acids. The V end was cut by 5 bases, the J end by 3 bases, with 10 bases between. Per germline, CDR1 KGHSH and CDR2 LQKENI.